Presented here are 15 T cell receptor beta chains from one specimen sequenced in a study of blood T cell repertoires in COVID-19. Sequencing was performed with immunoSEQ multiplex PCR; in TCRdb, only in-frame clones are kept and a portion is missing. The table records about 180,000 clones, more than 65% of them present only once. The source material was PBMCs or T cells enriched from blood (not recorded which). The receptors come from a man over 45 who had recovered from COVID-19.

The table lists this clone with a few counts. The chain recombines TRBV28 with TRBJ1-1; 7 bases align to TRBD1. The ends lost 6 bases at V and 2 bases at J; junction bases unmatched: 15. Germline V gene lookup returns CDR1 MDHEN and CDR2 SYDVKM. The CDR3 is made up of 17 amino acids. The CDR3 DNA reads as TGTGCCAGCAGGCCCGCAGGGACAGTAAGTCTTAACACTGAAGCTTTCTTT. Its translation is CASRPAGTVSLNTEAFF.

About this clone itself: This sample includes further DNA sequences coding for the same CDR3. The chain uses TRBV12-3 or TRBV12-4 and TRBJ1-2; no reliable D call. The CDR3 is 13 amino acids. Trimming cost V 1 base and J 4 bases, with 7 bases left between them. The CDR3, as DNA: TGTGCCAGCAGTTTAGGTTCGGTCTATGGCTACACCTTC. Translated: CASSLGSVYGYTF.

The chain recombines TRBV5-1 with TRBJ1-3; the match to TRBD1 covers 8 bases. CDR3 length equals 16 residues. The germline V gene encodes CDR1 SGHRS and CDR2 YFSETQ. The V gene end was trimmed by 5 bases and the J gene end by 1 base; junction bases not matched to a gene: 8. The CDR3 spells CASSPGQGLSGNTIYF. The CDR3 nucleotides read TGCGCCAGCAGTCCCGGACAGGGATTATCTGGAAACACCATATATTTT.

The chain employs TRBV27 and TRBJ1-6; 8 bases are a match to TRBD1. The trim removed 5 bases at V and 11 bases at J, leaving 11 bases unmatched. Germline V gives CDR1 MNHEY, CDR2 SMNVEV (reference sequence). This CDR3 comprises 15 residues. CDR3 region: CASSTRTGSRAPLHF. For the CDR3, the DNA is TGTGCCAGCAGTACTAGGACAGGGAGTAGGGCACCCCTCCACTTT.

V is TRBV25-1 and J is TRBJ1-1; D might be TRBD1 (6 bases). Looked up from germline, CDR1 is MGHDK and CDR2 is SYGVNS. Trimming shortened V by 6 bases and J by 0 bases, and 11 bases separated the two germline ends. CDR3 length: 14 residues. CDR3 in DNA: TGTGCCAGCAGGAAGGACAGCTTGAACACTGAAGCTTTCTTT. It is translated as CASRKDSLNTEAFF.

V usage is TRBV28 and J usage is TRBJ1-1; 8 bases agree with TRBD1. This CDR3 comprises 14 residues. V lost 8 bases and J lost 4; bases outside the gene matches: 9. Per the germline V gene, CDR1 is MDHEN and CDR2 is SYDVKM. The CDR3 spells CASFSGTGITEAFF. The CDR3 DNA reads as TGTGCCAGCTTTTCCGGGACAGGTATCACTGAAGCTTTCTTT.

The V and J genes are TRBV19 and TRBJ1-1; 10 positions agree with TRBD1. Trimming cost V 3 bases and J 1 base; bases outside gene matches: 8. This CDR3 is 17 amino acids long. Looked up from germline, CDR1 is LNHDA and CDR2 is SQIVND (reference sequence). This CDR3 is CASSIDRDRGRNTEAFF. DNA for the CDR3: TGTGCCAGTAGTATCGACCGGGACAGGGGCAGGAACACTGAAGCTTTCTTT.

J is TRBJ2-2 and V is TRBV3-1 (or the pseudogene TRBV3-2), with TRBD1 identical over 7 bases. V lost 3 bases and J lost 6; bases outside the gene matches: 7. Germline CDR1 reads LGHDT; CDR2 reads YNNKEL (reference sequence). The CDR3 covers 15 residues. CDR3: CASSQGQKWAGELFF. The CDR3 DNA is TGTGCCAGCAGCCAGGGACAGAAGTGGGCCGGGGAGCTGTTTTTT.

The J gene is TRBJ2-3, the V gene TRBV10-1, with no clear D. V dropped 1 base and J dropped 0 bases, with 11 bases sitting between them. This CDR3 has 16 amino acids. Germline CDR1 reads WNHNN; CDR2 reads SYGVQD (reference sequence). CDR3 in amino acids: CASSEFGLGSTDTQYF. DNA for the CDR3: TGCGCCAGCAGTGAGTTTGGGCTCGGAAGCACAGATACGCAGTATTTT.

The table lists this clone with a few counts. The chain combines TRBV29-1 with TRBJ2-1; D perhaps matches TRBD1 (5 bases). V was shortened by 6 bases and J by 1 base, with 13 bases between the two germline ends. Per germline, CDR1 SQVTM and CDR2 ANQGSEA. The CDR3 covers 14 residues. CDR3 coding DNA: TGCAGCGTAACGGACACCCGATCCTACAATGAGCAGTTCTTC. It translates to CSVTDTRSYNEQFF.

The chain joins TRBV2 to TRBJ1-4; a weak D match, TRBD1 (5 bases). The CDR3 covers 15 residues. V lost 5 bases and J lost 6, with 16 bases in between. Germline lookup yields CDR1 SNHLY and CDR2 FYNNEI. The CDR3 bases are TGTGCCAGCAGTCAAGAACAGGCTAAATATGAAAAACTGTTTTTT. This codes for CASSQEQAKYEKLFF.

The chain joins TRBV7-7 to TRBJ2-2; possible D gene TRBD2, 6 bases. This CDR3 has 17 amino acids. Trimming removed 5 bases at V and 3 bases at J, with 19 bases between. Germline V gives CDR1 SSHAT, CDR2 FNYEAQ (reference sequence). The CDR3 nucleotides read TGTGCCAGCAGCACCCTGGGGGGTAGGTACCACACCGGGGAGCTGTTTTTT. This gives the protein CASSTLGGRYHTGELFF.

The DNA for the CDR3 is TGTGCCAGCAGCTCCGGAGATACGCAGTATTTT. It encodes CASSSGDTQYF. The chain has TRBV11-3 and TRBJ2-3, with D hard to call. Deletions cut 4 bases from V and 5 bases from J, with 4 bases between. CDR3 length: 11 residues. Germline V gene data show CDR1 as SGHNT and CDR2 as YENEEA.

The CDR3 DNA reads as TGTGCCGTTAGGGACAGTAGTTATAATTCACCCCTCCACTTT. This codes for CAVRDSSYNSPLHF. This chain uses TRBV28 with TRBJ1-6, with 7 nucleotides matching TRBD1. CDR1 is MDHEN, CDR2 SYDVKM, per germline. The CDR3 extends over 14 amino acids. Trimming cost V 11 bases and J 4 bases; bases outside gene matches: 8. The whole variable domain, filled in from reference TRBV28 and TRBJ1-6, reads DVKVTQSSRYLVKRTGEKVFLECVQDMDHENMFWYRQDPGLGLRLIYFSYDVKMKEKGDIPEGYSVSREKKERFSLILESASTNQTSMYLCAVRDSSYNSPLHFGNGTRLTVT.

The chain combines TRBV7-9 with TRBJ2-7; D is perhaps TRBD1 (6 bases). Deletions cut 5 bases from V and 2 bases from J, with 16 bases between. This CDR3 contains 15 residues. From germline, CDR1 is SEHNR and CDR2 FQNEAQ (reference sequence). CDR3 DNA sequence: TGTGCCAGCAGCCCTAGGGGGACGGCCACCTACGAGCAGTACTTC. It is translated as CASSPRGTATYEQYF.